The 10 T cell receptor beta chains reported below all come from one sample, sequenced in a study of a mutant IDH1 vaccine in newly diagnosed glioma. For these receptors, no antigen is known. Time point described: week 11, during vaccination. Vaccine doses each comprised 300 ug of mutant IDH1 20-mer peptide, with topical imiquimod. Method: immunoSEQ multiplex PCR; TCRdb's copy keeps in-frame clones and lacks some. The data show some 120,000 clones, 80% seen once. The source material was PBMCs, sampled from a glioma patient whose treatment included an IDH1 peptide vaccine. Receptors were obtained from a man in his forties with glioma.

J is TRBJ2-1 and V is TRBV2; maybe TRBD2 (5 bases). The CDR3 length is 11 residues. CDR1 and CDR2 (germline): SNHLY, FYNNEI. The ends were cut back, 2 bases at V and 13 bases at J, with 9 bases in the middle. The CDR3 DNA reads TGTGCCAGCAGTGAATTACTAGGACAGTTCTTC. As protein: CASSELLGQFF.

This clone was counted between two and nine times. The chain links TRBV7-6 to TRBJ1-5; TRBD1 is a possible D gene (5 bases). Germline V lookup: CDR1 SGHVS, CDR2 FNYEAQ. Trimming took off 3 bases at V and 8 bases at J, with 17 bases between the two ends. The CDR3 is 15 residues long. CDR3 nucleotides: TGTGCCAGCAGCTTGGAGGTAGGGGAGAACGAGCCCCAGCATTTT. The encoded protein is CASSLEVGENEPQHF.

This clone was detected only once. The chain links TRBV5-6 to TRBJ2-5; D perhaps matches TRBD1 (5 bases). V was trimmed by 0 bases and J by 2 bases, leaving 8 bases between them. Germline CDR1 and CDR2: SGHDT and YYEEEE. The CDR3 totals 14 residues. The CDR3 protein is CASSLARQQETQYF. The CDR3, as DNA: TGTGCCAGCAGCTTGGCACGACAGCAAGAGACCCAGTACTTC.

The J gene is TRBJ1-1, the V gene TRBV25-1; D unclear. Trimming removed 3 bases at V and 4 bases at J, with 15 bases between. CDR3 length: 15 amino acids. Germline loops: CDR1 MGHDK, CDR2 SYGVNS. CDR3 nucleotides: TGTGCCAGCAGTGACCCTCGTCTGGCGGGCACTGAAGCTTTCTTT. It yields the protein CASSDPRLAGTEAFF.

This chain uses TRBV27 with TRBJ2-2; D might be TRBD1 (6 bases). The germline V gene has CDR1 MNHEY and CDR2 SMNVEV (reference sequence). The CDR3 has 15 amino acids. V lost 5 bases and J lost 3, with 13 bases in between. The CDR3 reads CASSNLGQYTGELFF. The DNA for the CDR3 is TGTGCCAGCAGTAACCTAGGACAGTACACCGGGGAGCTGTTTTTT.

This clone was observed a few times. The CDR3 region has the DNA TGTGCCAGCAGCCTAGAGGGGGGAAGGACTGAAGCTTTCTTT. This encodes CASSLEGGRTEAFF. This chain joins TRBV7-9 and TRBJ1-1; a weak D match, TRBD1 (6 bases). Germline CDR1 and CDR2: SEHNR and FQNEAQ (reference sequence). The CDR3 runs to 14 residues. The V end lost 5 bases, the J end lost 5 bases, and 15 bases lay between the germline ends.

For the CDR3, the DNA is TGCGCCAGCAGCCAAACCCCGACAGGGGATAATGAAAAACTGTTTTTT. Its translation: CASSQTPTGDNEKLFF. The chain has TRBV4-3 and TRBJ1-4; 8 bases are a match to TRBD1. Losses at the gene ends were 2 bases for V and 4 bases for J; bases not matched to a gene: 6. Germline lookup yields CDR1 LGHNA and CDR2 YSLEER. The CDR3 has 16 residues.

The chain uses TRBV4-1 and TRBJ2-3, with D unclear. The length of the CDR3 is 15 residues. V lost 0 bases and J lost 2, with 9 bases in between. Germline loops: CDR1 MGHRA, CDR2 YSYEKL. CDR3 loop: CASSQDHGFTDTQYF. The CDR3, as DNA: TGCGCCAGCAGCCAAGACCACGGGTTCACAGATACGCAGTATTTT.

The chain uses TRBV11-2 and TRBJ1-2, with D hard to call. Germline CDR1 reads SGHAT; CDR2 reads FQNNGV. CDR3 length equals 13 residues. V was trimmed by 7 bases and J by 5 bases, leaving 14 bases between them. The DNA of the CDR3 is TGTGCCAGCACCTTCTTAGACCGTTATGGCTACACCTTC. The encoded protein is CASTFLDRYGYTF.

V usage is TRBV29-1 and J usage is TRBJ2-7; weak D call: TRBD1 (6 bases). The germline gives CDR1 SQVTM, CDR2 ANQGSEA. The CDR3 covers 13 residues. The V and J ends lost 5 bases and 2 bases respectively, with 13 bases between them. The CDR3 region has the DNA TGCAGCGTTAGGACAGCGAAGGCCTACGAGCAGTACTTC. It translates to CSVRTAKAYEQYF.